This TCR beta chain derives from a study of sequential checkpoint blockade in melanoma. The wider study: TCRβ was sequenced from DNA of 91 pretreatment tumors.

In germline, CDR1 is SGHTA, CDR2 FQGNSA. The ends were cut back, 8 bases at V and 6 bases at J, with 11 bases in the middle. This CDR3 is 13 amino acids long. Libraries were prepared by immunoSEQ multiplex PCR; TCRdb keeps only in-frame clonotypes and omits some of them. The sample consists of approximately 2,100 clones, roughly 17% of them appearing once. This clone was counted at least ten times. Treatment given: randomized to nivolumab then ipilimumab (arm A) or the reverse (arm B). The specimen was tumor tissue (inferred from file names), collected from a patient given nivolumab and ipilimumab in sequence. V is TRBV7-2 and J is TRBJ1-6, with D maybe TRBD1 (5 bases). The source is a human donor with melanoma. DNA for the CDR3: TGTGCCAGCGGACAATTCCTTAATTCACCCCTCCACTTT. It codes for CASGQFLNSPLHF.